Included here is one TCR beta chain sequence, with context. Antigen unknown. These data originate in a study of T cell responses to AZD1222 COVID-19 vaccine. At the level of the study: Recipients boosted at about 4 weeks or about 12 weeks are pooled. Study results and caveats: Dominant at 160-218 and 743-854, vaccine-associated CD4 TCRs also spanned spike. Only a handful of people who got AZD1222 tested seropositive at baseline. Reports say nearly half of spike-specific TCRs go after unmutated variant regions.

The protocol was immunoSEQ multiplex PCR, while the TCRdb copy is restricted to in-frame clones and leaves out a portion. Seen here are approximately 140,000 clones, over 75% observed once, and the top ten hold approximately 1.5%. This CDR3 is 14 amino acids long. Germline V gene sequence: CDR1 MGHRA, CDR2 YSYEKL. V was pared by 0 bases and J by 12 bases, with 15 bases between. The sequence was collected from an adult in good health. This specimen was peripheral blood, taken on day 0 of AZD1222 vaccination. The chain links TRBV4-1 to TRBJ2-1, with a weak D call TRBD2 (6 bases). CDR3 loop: CASSQDPEGPGQFF. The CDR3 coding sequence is TGCGCCAGCAGCCAAGACCCGGAGGGCCCGGGGCAGTTCTTC.